This TCR beta chain was captured in a study of T cell changes during pregnancy in multiple sclerosis. Clones were sequenced by immunoSEQ multiplex PCR, and TCRdb holds only the in-frame ones, with some missing. There are about 40,000 clones in the sample; around 93% occur only once, and roughly 0.4% lies in the top ten. V trimming: 5 bases; J trimming: 6 bases; junction bases outside the gene matches: 5. Germline V lookup: CDR1 SNHLY, CDR2 FYNNEI. The CDR3 extends over 13 amino acids. The specimen was CD4+ T cells from peripheral blood mononuclear cells, collected in the first trimester of pregnancy. The V and J genes are TRBV2 and TRBJ2-7; 9 nucleotides agree with TRBD1. The origin of this receptor is a female donor with multiple sclerosis, enrolled in a pregnancy study. As DNA, the CDR3 is TGTGCCAGCAGTCGGGACAGGGTAGGCGAGCAGTACTTC. It specifies CASSRDRVGEQYF.